This is a list of T cell receptor beta chains from one sample in a study of cytomegalovirus exposure and HLA in healthy donors. The protocol was immunoSEQ multiplex PCR, while the TCRdb copy is restricted to in-frame clones and leaves out a portion. Here the sample spans around 150,000 clones, 75% to 90% being singletons. Specimen: PBMCs. The source of these receptors is a woman aged 18-30 years in good health and CMV-seronegative. CDR3s leave out the opening cysteine and the closing phenylalanine or tryptophan.

V gene	J gene	CDR3 length	CDR3 protein
TRBV2	TRBJ1-1	11	ASRETGKTEAF
TRBV7-2	TRBJ2-2	13	ASSATGWNTGELF
TRBV11-2	TRBJ2-7	18	ASSLDGRLSEGTSGNEQY
TRBV18	TRBJ1-4	13	ASSSGGLPNEKLF
TRBV30	TRBJ2-3	13	AWSVGGGASDTQY
TRBV28	TRBJ2-7	12	ASSLIAYSYEQY
TRBV28	TRBJ1-5	12	ASSLSSGDQPQH
TRBV2	TRBJ2-1	12	ASSRGQGGEEQF
TRBV7-8	TRBJ2-2	12	ASSPSTETGELF
TRBV27	TRBJ2-3	14	ASSLGSGGNTDTQY
TRBV6-5	TRBJ2-7	12	ASSTRDRAYEQY
TRBV7-9	TRBJ1-1	11	ASSLNVNTEAF
TRBV9	TRBJ2-1	14	ASSGGGRGSLNEQF
TRBV6-4	TRBJ2-1	13	ASSDGAGGNNEQF
TRBV5-6	TRBJ2-1	13	ASSPRLAVYNEQF
TRBV29-1	TRBJ1-6	14	RGGRGHPSYNSPLH
TRBV30	TRBJ2-5	10	AWSVQQETQY
TRBV28	TRBJ2-7	10	ASSLIDYEQY
TRBV12-5	TRBJ1-1	13	ASGLVGVMNTEAF
TRBV18	TRBJ2-5	13	ASSPQETRIETQY
TRBV5-4	TRBJ2-5	13	ASRSGLAGEETQY
TRBV5-1	TRBJ2-3	12	ASTQDWGTDTQY
TRBV6-5	TRBJ1-2	14	ASSYPTGGGIGGYT
TRBV27	TRBJ2-7	11	ASKSHLSYEQY
TRBV2	TRBJ2-7	13	ASTPQGEAGYEQY
TRBV6-5	TRBJ2-7	14	ASSYSTLAGAYERY
TRBV28	TRBJ1-1	12	ASSFSLEGGGAF
TRBV10-3	TRBJ1-5	12	AISEPGVGQPQH
TRBV29-1	TRBJ1-4	10	SVVDLNEKLF
TRBV6-5	TRBJ2-1	10	ASSYAQGEQF
TRBV9	TRBJ2-5	13	ASSVALAGVETQY
TRBV18	TRBJ2-1	12	ASSGTSGINEQF
TRBV5-1	TRBJ1-1	15	ASSLANRLTGNTEAF
TRBV5-1	TRBJ2-4	11	ASSLETSGGWY
TRBV6-5	TRBJ2-7	9	ASGRGYEQY
TRBV5-4	TRBJ2-7	13	ASSMLAGTFYEQY
TRBV30	TRBJ2-3	12	AWTPREITDTQY
TRBV19	TRBJ2-7	12	ASSIKRDSYEQY
TRBV10-3	TRBJ1-2	12	AISERGDSYGYT
TRBV14	TRBJ1-5	13	ASSQESEFNQPQH
TRBV5-1	TRBJ2-3	14	ASSVGRGSLTDTQY
TRBV7-9	TRBJ2-2	11	ASSFIYTGELF
TRBV18	TRBJ1-5	11	ASSRSGNQPQH
TRBV27	TRBJ1-2	13	ASSLSGGTNYGYT
TRBV2	TRBJ1-1	15	ASSESGDRTKNTEAF
TRBV9	TRBJ2-1	13	ASSPGLAAYNEQF